This passage covers 28 T cell receptor beta chains from one sample sequenced in a study of shared clonotypes between healthy human individuals. Sequencing was performed with immunoSEQ multiplex PCR; in TCRdb, only in-frame clones are kept and a portion is missing. The sample records 1.4 million to 1.5 million clones, roughly 96% being singletons. Sequencing input: naive CD4+ T cells sorted from blood. Specified subset: CD45RA+ positively selected. These TCRs come from a man younger than 40 in good health.

This clone was observed a single time. The chain combines TRBV7-9 with TRBJ2-1; D is uncertain. CDR3 length: 13 residues. Germline loops: CDR1 SEHNR, CDR2 FQNEAQ (reference sequence). Trimming removed 5 bases from V and 2 bases from J, with 7 bases in between. This CDR3 is CASSPRTYNEQFF. For the CDR3, the DNA is TGTGCCAGCAGCCCCCGAACCTACAATGAGCAGTTCTTC.

About this clone itself: A read error may produce the germline difference seen at one junction end. V and J are TRBV4-1 and TRBJ1-4; TRBD1 aligns across 9 bases. CDR1 and CDR2 from the germline V gene are MGHRA and YSYEKL. The CDR3 covers 15 residues. CDR3 sequence reads: CVSSQGQGPNEKLFF. DNA of the CDR3: TGCGTCAGCAGCCAGGGACAGGGACCTAATGAAAAACTGTTTTTT.

The chain carries TRBV5-1 and TRBJ2-1; TRBD2 agrees at 10 bases. With 1 base clipped from V and 0 bases from J, the junction kept 4 bases outside the gene matches. Germline V gives CDR1 SGHRS, CDR2 YFSETQ. This CDR3 contains 17 residues. In DNA, the CDR3 is TGCGCCAGCAGCTTGAGGTCTAGCGGGAGCTCCTACAATGAGCAGTTCTTC. Translated: CASSLRSSGSSYNEQFF.

The V call is TRBV19, the J call TRBJ2-3; D may match TRBD1 or TRBD2 (5 bases each). Germline V gene sequence: CDR1 LNHDA, CDR2 SQIVND (reference sequence). The length of the CDR3 is 16 residues. Trimming removed 3 bases at V and 2 bases at J, with 15 bases between. The CDR3 region has the DNA TGTGCCAGTAGTATGAGGGGCAGGAGATACACAGATACGCAGTATTTT. As protein: CASSMRGRRYTDTQYF. The variable domain in full, with the rest retrieved from reference TRBV19 and TRBJ2-3, is DGGITQSPKYLFRKEGQNVTLSCEQNLNHDAMYWYRQDPGQGLRLIYYSQIVNDFQKGDIAEGYSVSREKKESFPLTVTSAQKNPTAFYLCASSMRGRRYTDTQYFGPGTRLTVL.

The chain combines TRBV6-4 with TRBJ1-5; D may be TRBD1 (6 bases). CDR3 size: 17 residues. Per germline, CDR1 MRHNA and CDR2 SNTAGT. V lost 8 bases and J 2 bases, leaving 22 bases between the germline ends. This CDR3 reads CASEEQGTDLCNQPQHF. CDR3 DNA sequence: TGTGCCAGCGAAGAACAGGGAACCGACTTGTGCAATCAGCCCCAGCATTTT.

With regard to this clone: Other DNA sequences within the sample encode an identical CDR3. The chain is built from TRBV27 and TRBJ2-2; the D is unclear. Germline V gene sequence: CDR1 MNHEY, CDR2 SMNVEV (reference sequence). CDR3 length: 12 amino acids. V lost 5 bases and J lost 7, with 8 bases in between. CDR3 protein: CASSPRVGELFF. CDR3 bases: TGTGCCAGCAGTCCTCGTGTCGGGGAGCTGTTTTTT.

The chain employs TRBV7-9 and TRBJ2-3, with D perhaps TRBD2 (6 bases). V was trimmed by 7 bases and J by 0 bases, leaving 14 bases between them. This CDR3 spans 15 amino acids. Germline V gene lookup returns CDR1 SEHNR and CDR2 FQNEAQ (reference sequence). The CDR3 region is CASTPLAISTDTQYF. The CDR3 DNA reads as TGTGCCAGCACCCCTCTAGCGATTAGCACAGATACGCAGTATTTT.

The chain combines TRBV18 with TRBJ2-7; tentatively, D is TRBD1 or TRBD2 (5 bases each). The CDR3 loop spans 16 amino acids. Trimming removed 3 bases from V and 4 bases from J, with 19 bases in between. CDR1 and CDR2 (germline): KGHSH, LQKENI. For the CDR3, the DNA is TGTGCCAGCTCACCTACCCCGGGACGGAAGGCTTACGAGCAGTACTTC. Translation: CASSPTPGRKAYEQYF.

With regard to this clone: The sample has other DNA sequences that encode this CDR3 too. V usage is TRBV6-1 and J usage is TRBJ1-5; D uncertain. The CDR3 length is 13 residues. Trimming removed 6 bases at V and 0 bases at J, with 6 bases between. From germline, CDR1 is MNHNS and CDR2 SASEGT. In nucleotides, the CDR3 is TGTGCCAGCAGCGTAAATAGCAATCAGCCCCAGCATTTT. Translated: CASSVNSNQPQHF.

The chain couples TRBV2 to TRBJ1-1; D gene unclear. The V end was cut by 5 bases, the J end by 3 bases, with 10 bases between. Germline V gives CDR1 SNHLY, CDR2 FYNNEI. This CDR3 has 13 amino acids. CDR3 bases: TGTGCCAGCAGTCTCCAGCCGGACACTGAAGCTTTCTTT. It specifies CASSLQPDTEAFF.

J is TRBJ2-1 and V is TRBV20-1; D is possibly TRBD2 (5 bases). This CDR3 spans 11 amino acids. Germline lookup yields CDR1 DFQATT and CDR2 SNEGSKA (reference sequence). With 5 bases removed from V and 7 bases from J, the gap between germline ends came to 9 bases. Here the CDR3 DNA reads TGCAGTGCTGGGGAGTTTAATGAGCAGTTCTTC. Translating it yields CSAGEFNEQFF.

V is TRBV30 and J is TRBJ2-1; 12 bases line up with TRBD2. Germline V lookup: CDR1 GTSNPN, CDR2 SVGIG (reference sequence). The CDR3 contains 12 residues. J lost 14 bases, V lost 1 base, and 3 bases had no gene match. DNA of the CDR3: TGTGCCTGGAGTGAGACTAGCGGGAGTGAGTTCTTC. Translating it yields CAWSETSGSEFF.

The genes are TRBV19 and TRBJ2-3; D is unclear. V dropped 6 bases and J dropped 4 bases, with 8 bases sitting between them. Looked up from germline, CDR1 is LNHDA and CDR2 is SQIVND (reference sequence). This CDR3 is 12 amino acids long. CDR3 nucleotides: TGTGCCAGTAGGGGGTCCCCAGATACGCAGTATTTT. The encoded protein is CASRGSPDTQYF.

The chain combines TRBV5-5 with TRBJ2-7; D might be TRBD1 (5 bases). The CDR3 loop spans 15 amino acids. CDR1 and CDR2 from the germline V gene are SGHKS and YYEKEE (reference sequence). V lost 2 bases and J 2 bases, leaving 14 bases between the germline ends. The CDR3 protein is CASSFVTGAPYEQYF. Written as DNA, the CDR3 is TGTGCCAGCAGCTTCGTAACAGGAGCCCCCTACGAGCAGTACTTC.

As for this clone: One base away lies a much larger clone, so this may be a sequencing read error. The sample carries other DNA sequences with the same CDR3. The chain couples TRBV2 to TRBJ2-3; D gene uncertain. In germline, CDR1 is SNHLY, CDR2 FYNNEI. The ends were cut back, 4 bases at V and 1 base at J, with 6 bases in the middle. The CDR3 contains 13 residues. The CDR3: CASSVMGTDTQYF. The CDR3 region has the DNA TGTGCCAGCAGTGTGATGGGCACAGATACGCAGTATTTT.

The chain is built from TRBV10-3 and TRBJ2-3, with TRBD2 as a possible D gene (5 bases). Trimming shortened V by 2 bases and J by 6 bases, and 6 bases separated the two germline ends. The CDR3 covers 12 residues. Germline V gene sequence: CDR1 ENHRY, CDR2 SYGVKD. This CDR3 reads CAISERGDTQYF. CDR3 DNA sequence: TGTGCCATCAGTGAGCGCGGGGATACGCAGTATTTT.

V is TRBV5-1 and J is TRBJ2-3; 8 nucleotides line up with TRBD2. CDR3 length: 16 amino acids. The junction had 7 bases not matched to a gene; V was cut back by 3 bases and J by 1 base. Germline CDR1 SGHRS, CDR2 YFSETQ. CDR3 loop: CASSSGLAFRTDTQYF. CDR3 in DNA: TGCGCCAGCAGCTCAGGACTAGCCTTCCGCACAGATACGCAGTATTTT.

This clone was seen a single time. The CDR3 DNA sequence: TGTGCCAGTAGCCCGTCGAGCGGGACAGTCGCTTTCTTT. Protein product: CASSPSSGTVAFF. This chain links TRBV19 with TRBJ1-1, with TRBD1 matching 7 bases. CDR3 length: 13 amino acids. CDR1 LNHDA and CDR2 SQIVND come from the germline V gene (reference sequence). After removal of 6 bases from V and 11 bases from J, the junction contained 12 bases not matched to a gene.

This chain links TRBV18 with TRBJ2-7; 9 bases align to TRBD2. Germline CDR1 and CDR2: KGHSH and LQKENI. The V gene end was trimmed by 6 bases and the J gene end by 4 bases; junction bases not matched to a gene: 13. The CDR3 covers 16 residues. CDR3: CASSQTLAGVRYEQYF. CDR3 nucleotide sequence: TGTGCCAGCTCCCAGACCTTAGCGGGAGTCCGGTACGAGCAGTACTTC.

V is TRBV7-3 and J is TRBJ2-3; 8 bases are shared with TRBD2. The ends lost 5 bases at V and 3 bases at J; junction bases unmatched: 4. Germline CDR1 reads SGHTA; CDR2 reads FQGTGA. This CDR3 spans 14 amino acids. Here the CDR3 reads CASSLTSATDTQYF. The DNA of the CDR3 is TGTGCCAGCAGCCTGACTAGCGCTACAGATACGCAGTATTTT.

As to this clone: The sample holds other DNA sequences that translate to the same CDR3. This chain uses TRBV5-1 with TRBJ2-7; D unresolved. Trimming took 2 bases from V and 3 from J, leaving 6 bases between them. Germline assignment: CDR1 SGHRS and CDR2 YFSETQ. This CDR3 spans 12 amino acids. The CDR3 nucleotides are TGCGCCAGCAGCTTAGGAAACTACGAGCAGTACTTC. This translates into CASSLGNYEQYF.

The rearrangement joins TRBV28 to TRBJ1-1; the D is unclear. CDR1 and CDR2 (germline): MDHEN, SYDVKM. The CDR3 extends over 13 amino acids. Trimming removed 6 bases at V and 0 bases at J, with 8 bases between. CDR3 region: CASRPNMNTEAFF. The CDR3 DNA reads as TGTGCCAGCAGACCTAACATGAACACTGAAGCTTTCTTT.

The chain couples TRBV7-9 to TRBJ2-5, with 9 nucleotides matching TRBD1. CDR3 length: 16 residues. V dropped 1 base and J dropped 4; count of bases not matched to a gene: 7. Germline V lookup: CDR1 SEHNR, CDR2 FQNEAQ (reference sequence). CDR3 in amino acids: CASSLVGTGRRETQYF. DNA of the CDR3: TGTGCCAGCAGCTTAGTGGGGACAGGGAGGAGAGAGACCCAGTACTTC. Based on the CDR3 plus reference TRBV7-9 and TRBJ2-5, the full variable domain is DTGVSQNPRHKITKRGQNVTFRCDPISEHNRLYWYRQTLGQGPEFLTYFQNEAQLEKSRLLSDRFSAERPKGSFSTLEIQRTEQGDSAMYLCASSLVGTGRRETQYFGPGTRLLVL.

The rearrangement uses TRBV30 and TRBJ2-6, with 11 bases aligning to TRBD2. Germline CDR1 and CDR2: GTSNPN and SVGIG (reference sequence). The CDR3 is made up of 17 amino acids. Trimming cost V 1 base and J 0 bases; bases outside gene matches: 2. The chain's CDR3 is CAWSGLAGLSGANVLTF. CDR3 DNA: TGTGCCTGGAGTGGACTAGCGGGACTCTCTGGGGCCAACGTCCTGACTTTC.

The V call is TRBV5-1, the J call TRBJ2-2; D not resolved. The V end was cut by 6 bases, the J end by 0 bases, with 12 bases between. CDR1 is SGHRS, CDR2 YFSETQ, per germline. The CDR3 consists of 15 residues. Here the CDR3 DNA reads TGCGCCAGCACTCGGTTGAGTCCGAACACCGGGGAGCTGTTTTTT. It is translated as CASTRLSPNTGELFF.

V is TRBV7-9 and J is TRBJ2-3, with a possible D match to TRBD2 (6 bases). This CDR3 has 13 residues. Trimming took 11 bases from V and 1 from J, leaving 13 bases between them. Germline CDR1 reads SEHNR; CDR2 reads FQNEAQ (reference sequence). Here the CDR3 DNA reads TGTGCCCCGAGGAGGGTCGGCACAGATACGCAGTATTTT. Its protein is CAPRRVGTDTQYF.

The chain carries TRBV25-1 and TRBJ2-7; possible D gene TRBD1, 6 bases. CDR3 length: 13 residues. V was trimmed by 6 bases and J by 2 bases, leaving 11 bases between them. Looked up from germline, CDR1 is MGHDK and CDR2 is SYGVNS. The CDR3 spells CASRGDKAYEQYF. The CDR3 nucleotides are TGTGCCAGCAGGGGGGACAAAGCCTACGAGCAGTACTTC.

The chain combines TRBV10-3 with TRBJ2-6; 8 bases align to TRBD1. From germline, CDR1 is ENHRY and CDR2 SYGVKD. The CDR3 sequence is 14 residues long. Trimming cost V 10 bases and J 2 bases; bases outside gene matches: 4. DNA of the CDR3: TGTGCCACCCAGGACAGGGCTGGGGCCAACGTCCTGACTTTC. It yields the protein CATQDRAGANVLTF.